This T cell receptor beta chain was sequenced in a study of T cell responses to AZD1222 COVID-19 vaccine. Findings of the study overall: After the peak T cell response, and only then, were repertoires sampled. With two AZD1222 doses given, Spike-specific TCR breadth and depth both rose.

Libraries were prepared by immunoSEQ multiplex PCR; TCRdb keeps only in-frame clonotypes and omits some of them. Among 90,000 to 120,000 clones listed, 87% were seen once. Regarding this clone: Its target is unknown.

J gave up 6 bases and V 2 bases, and 8 bases lay outside the gene matches. The CDR3 is made up of 15 amino acids. Germline CDR1 is SGHTA and CDR2 is FQGNSA. This chain uses TRBV7-2 with TRBJ2-7; 9 bases fit TRBD2. Sequenced material: peripheral blood, taken on day 0 of AZD1222 vaccination. The origin of this receptor is an adult in good health. For the CDR3, the DNA is TGTGCCAGCAGCTTATCTGGCGGGGGGGCCCGCGAGCAGTACTTC. Protein sequence: CASSLSGGGAREQYF.